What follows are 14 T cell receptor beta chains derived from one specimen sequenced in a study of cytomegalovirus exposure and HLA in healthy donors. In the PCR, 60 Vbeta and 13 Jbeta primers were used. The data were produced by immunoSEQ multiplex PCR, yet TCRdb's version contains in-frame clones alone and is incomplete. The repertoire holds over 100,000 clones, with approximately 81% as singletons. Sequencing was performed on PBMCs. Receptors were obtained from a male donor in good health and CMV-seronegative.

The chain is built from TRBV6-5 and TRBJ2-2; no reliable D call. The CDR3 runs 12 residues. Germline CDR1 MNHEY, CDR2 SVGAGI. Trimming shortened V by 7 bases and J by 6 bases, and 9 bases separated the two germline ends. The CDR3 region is CASKKLPGELFF. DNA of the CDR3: TGTGCCAGCAAAAAGCTCCCCGGGGAGCTGTTTTTT.

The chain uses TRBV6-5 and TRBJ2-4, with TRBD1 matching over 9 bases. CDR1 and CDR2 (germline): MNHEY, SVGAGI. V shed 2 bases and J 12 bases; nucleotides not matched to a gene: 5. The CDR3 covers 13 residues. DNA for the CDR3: TGTGCCAGCAGTTACCCGGGACAGGGAGCTCAGTACTTC. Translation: CASSYPGQGAQYF.

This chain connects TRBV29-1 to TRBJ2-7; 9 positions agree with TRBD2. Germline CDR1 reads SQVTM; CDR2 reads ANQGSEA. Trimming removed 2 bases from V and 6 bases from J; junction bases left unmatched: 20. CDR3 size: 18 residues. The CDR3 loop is CSVELLSELAGVGREQYF. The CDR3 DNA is TGCAGCGTTGAACTGTTGTCCGAATTAGCGGGAGTTGGACGCGAGCAGTACTTC.

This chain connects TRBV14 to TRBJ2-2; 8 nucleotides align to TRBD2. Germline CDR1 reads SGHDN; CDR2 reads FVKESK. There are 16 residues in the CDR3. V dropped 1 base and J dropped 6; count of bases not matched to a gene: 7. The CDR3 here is CASSQGNGLAAGELFF. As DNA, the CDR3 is TGTGCCAGCAGCCAAGGAAATGGACTAGCAGCCGGGGAGCTGTTTTTT.

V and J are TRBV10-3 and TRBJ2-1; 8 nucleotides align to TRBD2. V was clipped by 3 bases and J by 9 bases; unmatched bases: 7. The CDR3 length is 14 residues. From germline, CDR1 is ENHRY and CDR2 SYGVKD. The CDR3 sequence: CAISDEREGGEQFF. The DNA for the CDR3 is TGTGCCATCAGTGACGAACGGGAGGGCGGTGAGCAGTTCTTC.

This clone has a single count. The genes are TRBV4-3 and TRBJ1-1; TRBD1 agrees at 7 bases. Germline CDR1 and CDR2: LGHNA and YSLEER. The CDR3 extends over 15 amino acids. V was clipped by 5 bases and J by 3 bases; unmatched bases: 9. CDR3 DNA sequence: TGCGCCAGCAGCGTCAGCCGGGACAGATACACTGAAGCTTTCTTT. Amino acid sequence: CASSVSRDRYTEAFF.

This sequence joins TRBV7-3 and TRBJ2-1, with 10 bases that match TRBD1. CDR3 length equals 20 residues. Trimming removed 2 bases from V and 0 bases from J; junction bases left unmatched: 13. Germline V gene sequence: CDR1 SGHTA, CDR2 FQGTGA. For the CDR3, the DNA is TGTGCCAGCAGCTTAGGGGACAGGGGTACAGTTTGGAGCTCCTACAATGAGCAGTTCTTC. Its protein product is CASSLGDRGTVWSSYNEQFF.

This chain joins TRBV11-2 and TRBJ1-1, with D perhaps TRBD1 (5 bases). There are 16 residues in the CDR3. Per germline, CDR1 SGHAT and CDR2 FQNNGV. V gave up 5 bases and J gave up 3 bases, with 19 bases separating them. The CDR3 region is CASSALQVIKYTEAFF. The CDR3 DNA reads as TGTGCCAGCAGCGCGCTACAGGTTATTAAATACACTGAAGCTTTCTTT. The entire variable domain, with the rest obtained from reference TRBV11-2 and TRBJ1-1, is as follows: EAGVAQSPRYKIIEKRQSVAFWCNPISGHATLYWYQQILGQGPKLLIQFQNNGVVDDSQLPKDRFSAERLKGVDSTLKIQPAKLEDSAVYLCASSALQVIKYTEAFFGQGTRLTVV.

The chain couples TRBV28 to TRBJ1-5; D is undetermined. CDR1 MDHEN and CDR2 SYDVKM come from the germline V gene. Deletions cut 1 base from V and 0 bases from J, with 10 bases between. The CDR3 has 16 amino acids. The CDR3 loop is CASSLYWANSNQPQHF. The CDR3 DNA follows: TGTGCCAGCAGTTTATACTGGGCGAATAGCAATCAGCCCCAGCATTTT.

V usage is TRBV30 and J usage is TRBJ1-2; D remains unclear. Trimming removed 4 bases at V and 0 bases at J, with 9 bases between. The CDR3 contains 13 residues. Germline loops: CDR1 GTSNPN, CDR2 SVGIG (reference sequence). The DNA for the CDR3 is TGTGCCTGGACCGCACTACCTAACTATGGCTACACCTTC. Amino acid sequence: CAWTALPNYGYTF.

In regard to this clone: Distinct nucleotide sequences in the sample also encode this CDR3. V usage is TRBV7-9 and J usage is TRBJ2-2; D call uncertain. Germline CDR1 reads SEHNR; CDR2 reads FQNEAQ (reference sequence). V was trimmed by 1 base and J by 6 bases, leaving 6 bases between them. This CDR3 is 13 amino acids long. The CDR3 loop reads CASSLGPPGELFF. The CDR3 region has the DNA TGTGCCAGCAGCTTAGGGCCTCCCGGGGAGCTGTTTTTT.

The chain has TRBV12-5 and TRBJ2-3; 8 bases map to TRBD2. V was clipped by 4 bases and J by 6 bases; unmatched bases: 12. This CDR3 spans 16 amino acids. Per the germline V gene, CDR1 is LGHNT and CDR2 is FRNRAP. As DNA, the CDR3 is TGTGCTAGTGGTTCTCAGACCGGGACTAGTGCGGATACGCAGTATTTT. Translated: CASGSQTGTSADTQYF.

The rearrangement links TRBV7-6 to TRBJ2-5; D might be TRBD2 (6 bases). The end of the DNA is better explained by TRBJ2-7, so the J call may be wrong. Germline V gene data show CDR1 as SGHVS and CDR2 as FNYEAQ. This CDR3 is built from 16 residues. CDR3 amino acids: CASSPSGLPISYEQYF. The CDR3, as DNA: TGTGCCAGCAGCCCAAGCGGGCTTCCAATCTCCTACGAGCAGTACTTC.

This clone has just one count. CDR3 DNA sequence: TGCGCCAGCAGCGACAGGGGGCGCATCTACGAGCAGTACTTC. It yields the protein CASSDRGRIYEQYF. V usage is TRBV5-1 and J usage is TRBJ2-7, with 10 nucleotides matching TRBD1. Germline loops: CDR1 SGHRS, CDR2 YFSETQ. This CDR3 spans 14 amino acids. V lost 4 bases and J lost 3; bases outside the gene matches: 4.